The source of this TCR beta chain is a study of blood T cell repertoires in COVID-19. Across the whole study: Sites across the United States, Italy and Spain contributed samples from acute and convalescent COVID-19. T cells, B-cell-depleted T cells, or PBMCs provided the cDNA or gDNA that served as material.

The CDR3 is made up of 15 amino acids. CDR1 and CDR2 from the germline V gene are LNHDA and SQIVND (reference sequence). V shed 5 bases and J 6 bases; nucleotides not matched to a gene: 10. How the authors handled the data: Estimation of nucleated cell counts relied on the amplification of reference gene primers. Sequencing was performed with immunoSEQ multiplex PCR; in TCRdb, only in-frame clones are kept and a portion is missing. V and J calls and clone size come straight from that table; D and trimming were deduced from the DNA. The sample holds fewer than 65,000 clones, around 86% seen once. The chain employs TRBV19 and TRBJ1-5; TRBD1 matches 7 bases. Sequencing was done on a sample of peripheral blood. This receptor was identified in a woman older than 75 with acute or convalescent COVID-19. The CDR3 loop reads CASSFLGGVGQPQHF. The CDR3 DNA follows: TGTGCCAGTAGTTTCTTAGGGGGCGTTGGTCAGCCCCAGCATTTT. Full variable domain (outside the CDR3, taken from reference TRBV19 and TRBJ1-5): DGGITQSPKYLFRKEGQNVTLSCEQNLNHDAMYWYRQDPGQGLRLIYYSQIVNDFQKGDIAEGYSVSREKKESFPLTVTSAQKNPTAFYLCASSFLGGVGQPQHFGDGTRLSIL.